The following is a T cell receptor beta chain sequence with its context. The sample originates from a study of blood T cell repertoires in COVID-19. Background on the study: Samples came from the United States, Italy and Spain, spanning acute and convalescent COVID-19. PBMCs, B-cell-depleted T cells, or T cells provided the cDNA or gDNA that made up the material.

How the authors handled the data: Amplification with reference gene primers provided the estimates of nucleated cell counts. The repertoire was sequenced with immunoSEQ multiplex PCR; TCRdb's copy has only in-frame clones and lacks some. The V and J calls and the clone size are those of that table, but D and trimming were determined from the DNA. The sample includes some 55,000 clones, around 83% of them seen just once. CDR3 length: 18 amino acids. Trimming cost V 2 bases and J 0 bases, with 14 bases left between them. Germline CDR1 is LNHDA and CDR2 is SQIVND (reference sequence). Sequencing was performed on peripheral blood. V usage is TRBV19 and J usage is TRBJ1-6; TRBD1 might be the D (6 bases). The receptor was derived from a woman aged 55-69 years with acute or convalescent COVID-19. The CDR3 protein is CASSIFRGQSSYNSPLHF. CDR3 in DNA: TGTGCCAGTAGTATATTCCGGGGACAAAGCTCCTATAATTCACCCCTCCACTTT.